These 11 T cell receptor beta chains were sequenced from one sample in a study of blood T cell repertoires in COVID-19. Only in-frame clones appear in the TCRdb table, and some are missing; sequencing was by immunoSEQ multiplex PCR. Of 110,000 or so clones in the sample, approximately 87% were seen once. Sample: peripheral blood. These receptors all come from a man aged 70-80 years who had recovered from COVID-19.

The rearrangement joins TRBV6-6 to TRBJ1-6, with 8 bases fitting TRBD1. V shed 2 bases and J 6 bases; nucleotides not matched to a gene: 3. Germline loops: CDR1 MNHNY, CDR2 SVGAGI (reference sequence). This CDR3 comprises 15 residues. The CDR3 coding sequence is TGTGCCAGCAGTTACGGTACAGGGGGTAATTCACCCCTCCACTTT. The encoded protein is CASSYGTGGNSPLHF.

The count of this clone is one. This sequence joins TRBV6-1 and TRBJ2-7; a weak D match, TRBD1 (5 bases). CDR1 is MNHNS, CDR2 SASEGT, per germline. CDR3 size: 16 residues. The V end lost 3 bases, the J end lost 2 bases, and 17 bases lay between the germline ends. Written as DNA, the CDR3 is TGTGCCAGCAGTGATCGTTCCCTCGCACAGGCCTACGAGCAGTACTTC. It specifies CASSDRSLAQAYEQYF.

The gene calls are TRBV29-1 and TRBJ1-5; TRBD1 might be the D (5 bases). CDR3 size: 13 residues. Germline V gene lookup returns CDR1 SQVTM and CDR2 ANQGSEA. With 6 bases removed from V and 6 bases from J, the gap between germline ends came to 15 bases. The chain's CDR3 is CSVYAGGGQPQHF. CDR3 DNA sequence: TGCAGCGTCTACGCCGGGGGGGGTCAGCCCCAGCATTTT.

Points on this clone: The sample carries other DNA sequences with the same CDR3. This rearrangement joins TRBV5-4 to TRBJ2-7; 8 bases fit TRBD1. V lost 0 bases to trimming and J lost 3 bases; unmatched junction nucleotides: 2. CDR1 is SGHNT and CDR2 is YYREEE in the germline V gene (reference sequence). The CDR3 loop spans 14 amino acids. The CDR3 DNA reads TGTGCCAGCAGCTTGGGAACAGGGGGCTACGAGCAGTACTTC. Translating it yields CASSLGTGGYEQYF. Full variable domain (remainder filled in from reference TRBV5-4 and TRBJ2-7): ETGVTQSPTHLIKTRGQQVTLRCSSQSGHNTVSWYQQALGQGPQFIFQYYREEENGRGNFPPRFSGLQFPNYSSELNVNALELDDSALYLCASSLGTGGYEQYFGPGTRLTVT.

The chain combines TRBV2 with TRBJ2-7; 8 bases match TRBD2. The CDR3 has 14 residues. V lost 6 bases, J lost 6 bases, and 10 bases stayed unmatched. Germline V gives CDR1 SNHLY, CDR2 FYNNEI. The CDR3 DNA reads TGTGCCAGCAGGACAGGCGGGGGGCGGGGCGAGCAGTACTTC. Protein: CASRTGGGRGEQYF.

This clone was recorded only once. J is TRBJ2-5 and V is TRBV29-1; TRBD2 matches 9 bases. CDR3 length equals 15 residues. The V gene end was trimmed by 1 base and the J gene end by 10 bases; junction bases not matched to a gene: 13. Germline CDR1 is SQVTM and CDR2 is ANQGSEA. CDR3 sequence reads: CSVEGAGGPGVIQYF. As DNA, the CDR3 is TGCAGCGTTGAAGGAGCGGGGGGCCCAGGGGTGATCCAGTACTTC.

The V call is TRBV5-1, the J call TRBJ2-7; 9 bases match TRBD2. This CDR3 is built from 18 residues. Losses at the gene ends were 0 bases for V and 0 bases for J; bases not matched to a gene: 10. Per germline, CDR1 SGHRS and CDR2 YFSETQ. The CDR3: CASSLAQYSGGGSYEQYF. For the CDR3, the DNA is TGCGCCAGCAGCTTGGCCCAGTATAGCGGGGGCGGCTCCTACGAGCAGTACTTC.

CDR3 protein: CRTGGDAEKLFF. CDR3 in DNA: TGCAGGACCGGCGGGGATGCTGAAAAACTGTTTTTT. This chain connects TRBV29-1 to TRBJ1-4; no clear D gene. The CDR3 length is 12 residues. CDR1 SQVTM and CDR2 ANQGSEA come from the germline V gene.

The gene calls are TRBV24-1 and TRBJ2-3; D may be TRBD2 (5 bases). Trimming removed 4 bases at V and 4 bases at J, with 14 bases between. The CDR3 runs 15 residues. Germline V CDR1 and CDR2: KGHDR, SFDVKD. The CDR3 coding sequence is TGTGCCACCAGTGAGCCGCGTGGAGGTTCAGATACGCAGTATTTT. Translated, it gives CATSEPRGGSDTQYF.

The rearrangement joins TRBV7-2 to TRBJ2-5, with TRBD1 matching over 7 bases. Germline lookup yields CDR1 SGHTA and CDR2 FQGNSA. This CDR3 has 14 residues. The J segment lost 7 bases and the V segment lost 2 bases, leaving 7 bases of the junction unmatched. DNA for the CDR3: TGTGCCAGCAGCTTAAAAGGGGGCGGAGGGACCCAGTACTTC. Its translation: CASSLKGGGGTQYF.

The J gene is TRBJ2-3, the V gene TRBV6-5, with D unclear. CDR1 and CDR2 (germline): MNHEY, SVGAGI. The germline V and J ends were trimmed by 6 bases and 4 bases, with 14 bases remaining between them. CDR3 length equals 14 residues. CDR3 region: CASSLGAYPDTQYF. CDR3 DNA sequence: TGTGCCAGCAGCCTCGGAGCCTACCCAGATACGCAGTATTTT.